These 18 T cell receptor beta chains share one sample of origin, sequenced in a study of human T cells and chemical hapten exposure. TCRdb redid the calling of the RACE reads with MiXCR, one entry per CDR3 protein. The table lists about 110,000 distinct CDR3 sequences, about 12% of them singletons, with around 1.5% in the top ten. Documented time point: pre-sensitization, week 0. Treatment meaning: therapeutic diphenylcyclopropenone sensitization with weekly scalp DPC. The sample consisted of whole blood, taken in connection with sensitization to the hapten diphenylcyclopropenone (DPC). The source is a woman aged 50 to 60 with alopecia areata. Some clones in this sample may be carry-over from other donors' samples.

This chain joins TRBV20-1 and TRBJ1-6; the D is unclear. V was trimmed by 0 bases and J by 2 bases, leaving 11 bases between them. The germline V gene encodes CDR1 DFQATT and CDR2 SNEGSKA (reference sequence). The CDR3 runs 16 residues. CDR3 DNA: TGCAGTGCTAGAGATCAATCCGGCACCTATAATTCACCCCTCCACTTT. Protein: CSARDQSGTYNSPLHF.

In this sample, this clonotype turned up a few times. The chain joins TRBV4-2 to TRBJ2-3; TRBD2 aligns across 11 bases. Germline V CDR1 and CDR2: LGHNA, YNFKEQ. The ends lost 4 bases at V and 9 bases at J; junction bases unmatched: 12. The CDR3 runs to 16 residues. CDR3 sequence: CASSPTLSGGAGTQYF. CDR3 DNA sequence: TGTGCCAGCAGCCCGACCCTTAGCGGGGGGGCCGGAACGCAGTATTTT.

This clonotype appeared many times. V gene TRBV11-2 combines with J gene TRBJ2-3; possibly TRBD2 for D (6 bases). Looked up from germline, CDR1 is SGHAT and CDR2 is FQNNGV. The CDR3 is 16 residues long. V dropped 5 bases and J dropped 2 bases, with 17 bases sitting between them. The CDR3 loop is CASSPWTNLNTDTQYF. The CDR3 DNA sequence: TGTGCCAGCAGCCCATGGACTAACTTAAACACAGATACGCAGTATTTT. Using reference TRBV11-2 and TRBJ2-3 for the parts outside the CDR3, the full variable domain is EAGVAQSPRYKIIEKRQSVAFWCNPISGHATLYWYQQILGQGPKLLIQFQNNGVVDDSQLPKDRFSAERLKGVDSTLKIQPAKLEDSAVYLCASSPWTNLNTDTQYFGPGTRLTVL.

CDR3: CASSPGERGGMETQYF. DNA for the CDR3: TGTGCCAGCAGCCCAGGGGAGCGGGGGGGCATGGAGACCCAGTACTTC. J is TRBJ2-5 and V is TRBV4-2, with TRBD2 identical over 10 bases. CDR3 length: 16 residues. Looked up from germline, CDR1 is LGHNA and CDR2 is YNFKEQ. V was clipped by 4 bases and J by 5 bases; unmatched bases: 10.

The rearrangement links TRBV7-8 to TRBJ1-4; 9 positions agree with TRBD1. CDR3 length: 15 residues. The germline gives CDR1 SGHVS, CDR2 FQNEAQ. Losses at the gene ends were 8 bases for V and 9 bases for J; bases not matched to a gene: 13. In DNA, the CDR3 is TGTGCCAGCGGATCCCCGGGACAGGGCCTTCAAAAACTGTTTTTT. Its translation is CASGSPGQGLQKLFF.

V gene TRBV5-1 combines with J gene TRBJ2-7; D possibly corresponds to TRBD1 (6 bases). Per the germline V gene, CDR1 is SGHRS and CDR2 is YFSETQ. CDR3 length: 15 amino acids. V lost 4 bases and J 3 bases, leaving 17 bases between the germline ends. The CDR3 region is CASSPPPGTHYEQYF. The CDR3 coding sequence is TGCGCCAGCAGCCCACCCCCCGGGACACACTACGAGCAGTACTTC.

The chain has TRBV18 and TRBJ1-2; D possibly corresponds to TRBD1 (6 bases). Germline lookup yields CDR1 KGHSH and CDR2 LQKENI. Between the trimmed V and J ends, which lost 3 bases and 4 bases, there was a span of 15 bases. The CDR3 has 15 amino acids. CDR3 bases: TGTGCCAGCTCACCCACGGAGGGGGAATTCTATGGCTACACCTTC. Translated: CASSPTEGEFYGYTF.

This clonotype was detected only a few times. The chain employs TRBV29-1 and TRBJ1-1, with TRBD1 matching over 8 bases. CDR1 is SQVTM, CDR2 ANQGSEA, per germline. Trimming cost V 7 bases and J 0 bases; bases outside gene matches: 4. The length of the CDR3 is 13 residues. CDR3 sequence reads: CSADRVLNTEAFF. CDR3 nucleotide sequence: TGCAGCGCGGACAGGGTTTTGAACACTGAAGCTTTCTTT.

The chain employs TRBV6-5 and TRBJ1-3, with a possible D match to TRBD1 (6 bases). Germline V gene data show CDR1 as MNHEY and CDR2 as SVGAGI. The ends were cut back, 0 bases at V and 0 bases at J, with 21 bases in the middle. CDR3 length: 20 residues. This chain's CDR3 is CASSYSGGRGTVTSGNTIYF. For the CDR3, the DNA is TGTGCCAGCAGTTACTCAGGGGGTCGGGGGACCGTAACCTCTGGAAACACCATATATTTT.

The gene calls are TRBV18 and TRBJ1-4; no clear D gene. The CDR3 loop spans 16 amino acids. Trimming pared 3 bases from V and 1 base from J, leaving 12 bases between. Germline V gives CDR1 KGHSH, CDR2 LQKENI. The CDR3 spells CASSPYRELTNEKLFF. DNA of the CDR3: TGTGCCAGCTCACCCTACCGGGAGTTAACTAATGAAAAACTGTTTTTT.

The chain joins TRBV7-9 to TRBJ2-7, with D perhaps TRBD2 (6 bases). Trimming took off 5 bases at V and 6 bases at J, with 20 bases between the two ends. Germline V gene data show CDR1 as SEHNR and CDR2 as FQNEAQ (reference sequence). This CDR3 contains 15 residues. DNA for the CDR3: TGTGCCAGCAGCCGCCGGGACTCCGGTTGGGTCGAGCAGTACTTC. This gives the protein CASSRRDSGWVEQYF.

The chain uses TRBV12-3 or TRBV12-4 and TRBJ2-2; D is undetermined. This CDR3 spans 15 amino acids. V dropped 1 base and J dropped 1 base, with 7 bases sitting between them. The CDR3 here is CASSLVWKNTGELFF. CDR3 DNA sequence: TGTGCCAGCAGTTTAGTCTGGAAGAACACCGGGGAGCTGTTTTTT.

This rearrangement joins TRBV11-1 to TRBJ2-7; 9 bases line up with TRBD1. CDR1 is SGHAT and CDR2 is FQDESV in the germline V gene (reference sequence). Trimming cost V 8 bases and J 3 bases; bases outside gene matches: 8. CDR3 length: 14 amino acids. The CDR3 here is CASGAGTGNYEQYF. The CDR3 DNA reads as TGTGCCAGCGGAGCCGGGACAGGGAACTACGAGCAGTACTTC.

CDR3 coding DNA: TGTGCCAGCAGTGAACTAACTAGCGGACACAATGAGCAGTTCTTC. Translation: CASSELTSGHNEQFF. This rearrangement joins TRBV6-1 to TRBJ2-1, with 8 nucleotides matching TRBD2. Trimming took 2 bases from V and 5 from J; bases not matched to a gene: 5. CDR3 length: 15 amino acids. From germline, CDR1 is MNHNS and CDR2 SASEGT.

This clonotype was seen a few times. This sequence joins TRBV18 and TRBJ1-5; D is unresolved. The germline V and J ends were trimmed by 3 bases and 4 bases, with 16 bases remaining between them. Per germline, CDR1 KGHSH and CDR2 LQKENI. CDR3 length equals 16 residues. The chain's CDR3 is CASSPSEGRGNQPQHF. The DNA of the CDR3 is TGTGCCAGCTCACCCTCCGAGGGTAGAGGTAATCAGCCCCAGCATTTT.

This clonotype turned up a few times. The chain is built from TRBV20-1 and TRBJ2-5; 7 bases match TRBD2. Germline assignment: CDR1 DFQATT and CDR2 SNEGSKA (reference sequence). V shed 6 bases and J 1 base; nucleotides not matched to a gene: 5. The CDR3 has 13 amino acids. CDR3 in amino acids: CSAPAGVQETQYF. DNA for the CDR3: TGCAGTGCCCCCGCGGGGGTCCAAGAGACCCAGTACTTC.

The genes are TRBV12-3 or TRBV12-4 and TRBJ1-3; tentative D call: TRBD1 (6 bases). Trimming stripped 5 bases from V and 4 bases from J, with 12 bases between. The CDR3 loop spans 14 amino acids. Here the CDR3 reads CASSTGHSGNTIYF. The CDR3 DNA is TGTGCCAGCAGTACGGGACACTCGGGAAACACCATATATTTT.

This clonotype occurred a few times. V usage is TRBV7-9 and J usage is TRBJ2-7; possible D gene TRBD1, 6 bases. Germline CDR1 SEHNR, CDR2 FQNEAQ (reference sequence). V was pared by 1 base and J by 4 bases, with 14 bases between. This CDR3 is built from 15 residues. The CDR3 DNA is TGTGCCAGCAGCTTAGGGGGGCCGCCACATTACGAGCAGTACTTC. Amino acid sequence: CASSLGGPPHYEQYF. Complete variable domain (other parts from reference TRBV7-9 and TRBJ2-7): DTGVSQNPRHKITKRGQNVTFRCDPISEHNRLYWYRQTLGQGPEFLTYFQNEAQLEKSRLLSDRFSAERPKGSFSTLEIQRTEQGDSAMYLCASSLGGPPHYEQYFGPGTRLTVT.